Each of the 18 T cell receptor beta chains below was sequenced from the same sample in a study of T cell responses to AZD1222 COVID-19 vaccine. Clones were sequenced by immunoSEQ multiplex PCR, and TCRdb holds only the in-frame ones, with some missing. The table has around 130,000 clones, 85% to 90% seen once. The input for sequencing was peripheral blood, taken on day 0 of AZD1222 vaccination. The receptors shown here come from an adult in good health.

The rearrangement links TRBV7-9 to TRBJ1-4; TRBD1 might be the D (5 bases). The germline V gene encodes CDR1 SEHNR and CDR2 FQNEAQ (reference sequence). V was pared by 6 bases and J by 4 bases, with 15 bases between. The length of the CDR3 is 15 residues. The CDR3 region has the DNA TGTGCCAGCAGTCGAACCCAGGGAGTTAATGAAAAACTGTTTTTT. This gives the protein CASSRTQGVNEKLFF. The variable domain in full, with the rest retrieved from reference TRBV7-9 and TRBJ1-4, is DTGVSQNPRHKITKRGQNVTFRCDPISEHNRLYWYRQTLGQGPEFLTYFQNEAQLEKSRLLSDRFSAERPKGSFSTLEIQRTEQGDSAMYLCASSRTQGVNEKLFFGSGTQLSVL.

For the CDR3, the DNA is TGTGCCAGCAGCCCAGACGGGGACCTAGGCGAGGACGAGCAGTACTTC. Its translation is CASSPDGDLGEDEQYF. The J gene is TRBJ2-7, the V gene TRBV7-8, with D perhaps being TRBD1 or TRBD2 (5 bases each). The length of the CDR3 is 16 residues. Germline V gene data show CDR1 as SGHVS and CDR2 as FQNEAQ. The V and J ends lost 5 bases and 5 bases respectively, with 22 bases between them.

V gene TRBV27 combines with J gene TRBJ1-6, with 7 bases that match TRBD1. Germline lookup yields CDR1 MNHEY and CDR2 SMNVEV (reference sequence). V gave up 4 bases and J gave up 10 bases; unmatched junction bases: 4. This CDR3 contains 13 residues. CDR3 loop: CASSSDRISPLHF. As DNA, the CDR3 is TGTGCCAGCAGTTCGGACAGGATCTCACCCCTCCACTTT.

By sample fraction, this clone is medium-sized (0.01 to 0.1%). Written as DNA, the CDR3 is TGTGCCAGCAGCGAGCGGACAGGGGGCAATCAGCCCCAGCATTTT. It translates to CASSERTGGNQPQHF. The chain carries TRBV9 and TRBJ1-5; the match to TRBD1 covers 9 bases. Germline V gene data show CDR1 as SGDLS and CDR2 as YYNGEE. The CDR3 extends over 15 amino acids. Trimming at V came to 3 bases and at J to 2 bases, leaving 3 bases not matched to a gene.

The chain joins TRBV5-4 to TRBJ2-7; D may be TRBD2 (6 bases). CDR3 length equals 15 residues. CDR1 and CDR2 (germline): SGHNT, YYREEE (reference sequence). Trimming removed 3 bases at V and 5 bases at J, with 18 bases between. CDR3 sequence: CASSWGQEGIHEQYF. CDR3 coding DNA: TGTGCCAGCAGCTGGGGTCAGGAGGGGATCCACGAGCAGTACTTC.

This rearrangement joins TRBV28 to TRBJ1-2, with TRBD1 matching 7 bases. The junction had 4 bases not matched to a gene; V was cut back by 11 bases and J by 1 base. CDR3 length: 12 amino acids. Germline V lookup: CDR1 MDHEN, CDR2 SYDVKM. In nucleotides, the CDR3 is TGTGCCGGCGGGGACAGTAACTATGGCTACACCTTC. Translating it yields CAGGDSNYGYTF.

This chain joins TRBV3-1 (or the pseudogene TRBV3-2) and TRBJ2-7; TRBD2 agrees at 8 bases. The germline V gene has CDR1 LGHDT and CDR2 YNNKEL (reference sequence). With 5 bases clipped from V and 2 bases from J, the junction kept 17 bases outside the gene matches. The CDR3 totals 18 residues. CDR3 in amino acids: CASSTRTRVSGSTYEQYF. CDR3 nucleotides: TGTGCCAGCAGCACCCGAACCCGTGTGAGCGGGAGTACCTACGAGCAGTACTTC.

V and J are TRBV27 and TRBJ2-2, with D unclear. Trimming removed 3 bases from V and 0 bases from J, with 2 bases in between. Germline CDR1 reads MNHEY; CDR2 reads SMNVEV (reference sequence). The CDR3 spans 13 residues. CDR3 coding DNA: TGTGCCAGCAGTTTCTCGAACACCGGGGAGCTGTTTTTT. This encodes CASSFSNTGELFF.

The chain joins TRBV5-4 to TRBJ1-4; tentatively, D is TRBD1 (6 bases). This CDR3 is built from 16 residues. Germline V gene sequence: CDR1 SGHNT, CDR2 YYREEE (reference sequence). Trimming cost V 0 bases and J 6 bases, with 15 bases left between them. This chain's CDR3 is CASSLAYRGGDEKLFF. The CDR3 DNA is TGTGCCAGCAGCTTGGCATATAGAGGGGGAGATGAAAAACTGTTTTTT.

The V call is TRBV11-2, the J call TRBJ2-3, with TRBD1 as a possible D gene (6 bases). The CDR3 is 15 residues long. Germline V gives CDR1 SGHAT, CDR2 FQNNGV. With 6 bases removed from V and 4 bases from J, the gap between germline ends came to 17 bases. This CDR3 is CASSWNQGFADTQYF. As DNA, the CDR3 is TGTGCCAGCAGTTGGAACCAGGGGTTCGCAGATACGCAGTATTTT.

The chain combines TRBV6-5 with TRBJ1-6, with D possibly TRBD1 on 5 matching bases. Trimming removed 10 bases from V and 5 bases from J, with 18 bases in between. The germline V gene encodes CDR1 MNHEY and CDR2 SVGAGI. The CDR3 length is 15 residues. The CDR3 region is CATNLYGANNSPLHF. For the CDR3, the DNA is TGTGCCACCAACCTGTACGGGGCCAATAATTCACCCCTCCACTTT.

J is TRBJ2-7 and V is TRBV11-2; D ambiguous. This CDR3 region has 15 residues. Deletions cut 3 bases from V and 0 bases from J, with 12 bases between. In germline, CDR1 is SGHAT, CDR2 FQNNGV. This CDR3 is CASSFFGGSSYEQYF. CDR3 coding DNA: TGTGCCAGCAGCTTTTTTGGCGGCTCCTCCTACGAGCAGTACTTC. The full variable domain, its missing parts supplied by reference TRBV11-2 and TRBJ2-7, is EAGVAQSPRYKIIEKRQSVAFWCNPISGHATLYWYQQILGQGPKLLIQFQNNGVVDDSQLPKDRFSAERLKGVDSTLKIQPAKLEDSAVYLCASSFFGGSSYEQYFGPGTRLTVT.

This clone was counted a few times. J is TRBJ1-4 and V is TRBV19; D gene uncertain. Trimming stripped 6 bases from V and 0 bases from J, with 8 bases between. The CDR3 totals 14 residues. The germline V gene has CDR1 LNHDA and CDR2 SQIVND (reference sequence). This chain's CDR3 is CASSRLATNEKLFF. The CDR3 DNA is TGTGCCAGTAGCCGACTTGCAACTAATGAAAAACTGTTTTTT. Together with reference TRBV19 and TRBJ1-4, the CDR3 gives the full variable domain: DGGITQSPKYLFRKEGQNVTLSCEQNLNHDAMYWYRQDPGQGLRLIYYSQIVNDFQKGDIAEGYSVSREKKESFPLTVTSAQKNPTAFYLCASSRLATNEKLFFGSGTQLSVL.

This sequence joins TRBV9 and TRBJ2-3; 11 bases line up with TRBD2. Losses at the gene ends were 4 bases for V and 7 bases for J; bases not matched to a gene: 11. Germline loops: CDR1 SGDLS, CDR2 YYNGEE. This CDR3 has 16 amino acids. CDR3 nucleotide sequence: TGTGCCAGCAGCCCCCGGACTAGCGGGTATATAAATACGCAGTATTTT. Translated: CASSPRTSGYINTQYF.

CDR3 amino acids: CAWTLAGRAPTDTQYF. DNA for the CDR3: TGTGCCTGGACACTAGCGGGGCGAGCCCCCACAGATACGCAGTATTTT. The chain combines TRBV30 with TRBJ2-3; 10 bases agree with TRBD2. Germline-derived CDR1 and CDR2 are GTSNPN and SVGIG (reference sequence). The CDR3 has 16 residues. Germline trimming cut 4 bases from V and 2 bases from J; bases unmatched to any gene: 9.

The chain couples TRBV9 to TRBJ1-2, with a tentative D call TRBD1 (5 bases). Germline CDR1 reads SGDLS; CDR2 reads YYNGEE. The CDR3 covers 15 residues. Trimming stripped 2 bases from V and 4 bases from J, with 15 bases between. CDR3 coding DNA: TGTGCCAGCAGCGTCGACACGGCGGGGGGCTATGGCTACACCTTC. Its translation: CASSVDTAGGYGYTF.

This clone has a handful of counts. V and J are TRBV6-4 and TRBJ2-3, with 8 bases matching TRBD2. CDR1 is MRHNA and CDR2 is SNTAGT in the germline V gene. This CDR3 contains 15 residues. V shed 3 bases, J shed 3 bases, and the junction held 5 bases outside the gene matches. CDR3 in amino acids: CASSETGGPTDTQYF. The DNA for the CDR3 is TGTGCCAGCAGTGAAACGGGAGGGCCAACAGATACGCAGTATTTT.

This clone was detected a few times. The chain carries TRBV7-3 and TRBJ1-2; 10 bases fit TRBD1. CDR3 length: 13 residues. Germline trimming cut 5 bases from V and 8 bases from J; bases unmatched to any gene: 5. Germline V CDR1 and CDR2: SGHTA, FQGTGA. CDR3: CASSPGQGEGYTF. In DNA form, the CDR3 reads TGTGCCAGCAGCCCCGGACAGGGGGAAGGCTACACCTTC.